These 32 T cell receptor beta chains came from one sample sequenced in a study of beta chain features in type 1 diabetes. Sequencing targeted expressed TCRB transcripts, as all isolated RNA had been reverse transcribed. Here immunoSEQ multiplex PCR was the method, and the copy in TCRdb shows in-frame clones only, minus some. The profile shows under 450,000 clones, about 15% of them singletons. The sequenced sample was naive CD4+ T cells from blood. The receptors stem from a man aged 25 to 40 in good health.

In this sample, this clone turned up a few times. The CDR3 loop reads CASWGGSNNEQFF. The CDR3 DNA is TGTGCCAGCTGGGGGGGATCTAACAATGAGCAGTTCTTC. V and J are TRBV18 and TRBJ2-1, with 7 bases lining up with TRBD2. V was clipped by 7 bases and J by 5 bases; unmatched bases: 5. The CDR3 is 13 amino acids. In germline, CDR1 is KGHSH, CDR2 LQKENI.

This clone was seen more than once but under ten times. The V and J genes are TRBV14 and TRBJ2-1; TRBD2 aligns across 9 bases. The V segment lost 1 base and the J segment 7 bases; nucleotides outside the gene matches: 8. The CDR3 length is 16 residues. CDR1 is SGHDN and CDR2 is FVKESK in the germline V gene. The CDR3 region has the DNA TGTGCCAGCAGCCAAGTAGTTCTAGCGGGGATGAATGAGCAGTTCTTC. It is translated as CASSQVVLAGMNEQFF. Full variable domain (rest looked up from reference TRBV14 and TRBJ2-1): EAGVTQFPSHSVIEKGQTVTLRCDPISGHDNLYWYRRVMGKEIKFLLHFVKESKQDESGMPNNRFLAERTGGTYSTLKVQPAELEDSGVYFCASSQVVLAGMNEQFFGPGTRLTVL.

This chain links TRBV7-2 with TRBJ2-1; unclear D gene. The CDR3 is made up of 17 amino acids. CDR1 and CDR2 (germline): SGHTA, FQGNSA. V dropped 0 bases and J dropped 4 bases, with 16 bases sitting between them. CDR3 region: CASSLAAGSRMYNEQFF. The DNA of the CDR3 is TGTGCCAGCAGCTTAGCGGCCGGGTCCAGGATGTACAATGAGCAGTTCTTC.

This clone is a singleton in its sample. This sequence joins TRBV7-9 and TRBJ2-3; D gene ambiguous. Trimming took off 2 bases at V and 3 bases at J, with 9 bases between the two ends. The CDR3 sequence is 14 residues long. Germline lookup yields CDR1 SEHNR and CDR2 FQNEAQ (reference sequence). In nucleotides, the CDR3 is TGTGCCAGCAGCTTAATTGTTGGGACAGATACGCAGTATTTT. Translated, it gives CASSLIVGTDTQYF.

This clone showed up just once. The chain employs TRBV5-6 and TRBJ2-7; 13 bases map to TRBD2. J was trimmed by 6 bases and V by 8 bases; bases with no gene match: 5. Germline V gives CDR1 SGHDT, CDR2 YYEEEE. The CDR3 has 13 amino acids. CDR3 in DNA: TGTGCCAGTTCCGGGACTAGCGGGATCGAGCAGTACGTC. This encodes CASSGTSGIEQYV.

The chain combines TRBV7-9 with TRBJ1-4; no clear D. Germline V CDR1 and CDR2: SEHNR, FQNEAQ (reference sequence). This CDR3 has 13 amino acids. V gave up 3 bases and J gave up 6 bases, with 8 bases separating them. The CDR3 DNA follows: TGTGCCAGCAGCTTTGGTTTGGATGAAAAACTGTTTTTT. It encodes CASSFGLDEKLFF.

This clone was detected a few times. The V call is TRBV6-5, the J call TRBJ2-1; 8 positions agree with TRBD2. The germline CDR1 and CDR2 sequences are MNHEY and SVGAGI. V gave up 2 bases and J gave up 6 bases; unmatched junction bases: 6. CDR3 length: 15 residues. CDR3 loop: CASSYPRGGRNEQFF. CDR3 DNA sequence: TGTGCCAGCAGTTACCCTCGCGGGGGGCGCAATGAGCAGTTCTTC.

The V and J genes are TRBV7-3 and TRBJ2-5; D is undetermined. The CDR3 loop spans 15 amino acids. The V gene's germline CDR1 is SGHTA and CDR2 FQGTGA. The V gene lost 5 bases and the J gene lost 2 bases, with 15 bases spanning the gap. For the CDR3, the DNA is TGTGCCAGCAGCCAAGGCCGTTGGCGGCAAGAGACCCAGTACTTC. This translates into CASSQGRWRQETQYF. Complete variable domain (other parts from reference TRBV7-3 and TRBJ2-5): GAGVSQTPSNKVTEKGKYVELRCDPISGHTALYWYRQSLGQGPEFLIYFQGTGAADDSGLPNDRFFAVRPEGSVSTLKIQRTERGDSAVYLCASSQGRWRQETQYFGPGTRLLVL.

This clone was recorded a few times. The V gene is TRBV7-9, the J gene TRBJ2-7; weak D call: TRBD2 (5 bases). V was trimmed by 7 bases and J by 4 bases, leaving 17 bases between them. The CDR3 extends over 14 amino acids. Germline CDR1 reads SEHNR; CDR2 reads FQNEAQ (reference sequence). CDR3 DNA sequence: TGTGCCAGCACCTCTCAGAAACTAGTGTACGAGCAGTACTTC. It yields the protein CASTSQKLVYEQYF.

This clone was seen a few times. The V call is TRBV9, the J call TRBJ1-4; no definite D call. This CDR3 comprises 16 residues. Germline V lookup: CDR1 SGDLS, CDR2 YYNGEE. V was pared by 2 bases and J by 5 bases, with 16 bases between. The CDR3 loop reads CASSVSSDLPNEKLFF. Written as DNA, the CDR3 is TGTGCCAGCAGCGTGAGCAGTGACCTTCCCAATGAAAAACTGTTTTTT.

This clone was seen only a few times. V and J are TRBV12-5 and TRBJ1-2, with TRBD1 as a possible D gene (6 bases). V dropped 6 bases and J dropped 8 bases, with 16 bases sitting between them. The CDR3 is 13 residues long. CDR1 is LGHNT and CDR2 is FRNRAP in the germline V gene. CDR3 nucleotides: TGTGCTAGTGGCTTTGTCGGACAGAACGGCTACACCTTC. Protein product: CASGFVGQNGYTF.

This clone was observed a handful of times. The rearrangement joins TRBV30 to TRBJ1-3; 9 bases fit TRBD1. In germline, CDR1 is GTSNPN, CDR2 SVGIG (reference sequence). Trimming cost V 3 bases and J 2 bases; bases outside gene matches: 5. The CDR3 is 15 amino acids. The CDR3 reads CAWRDRGSTGNTIYF. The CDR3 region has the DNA TGTGCCTGGAGGGACAGGGGTTCGACTGGAAACACCATATATTTT.

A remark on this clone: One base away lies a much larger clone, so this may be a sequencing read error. The chain's CDR3 is CASTSYNEQFF. CDR3 nucleotides: TGTGCCAGCACTTCCTACAATGAGCAGTTCTTC. The chain is built from TRBV27 and TRBJ2-1, with D unresolved. Trimming stripped 7 bases from V and 1 base from J, with 2 bases between. Looked up from germline, CDR1 is MNHEY and CDR2 is SMNVEV (reference sequence). This CDR3 comprises 11 residues.

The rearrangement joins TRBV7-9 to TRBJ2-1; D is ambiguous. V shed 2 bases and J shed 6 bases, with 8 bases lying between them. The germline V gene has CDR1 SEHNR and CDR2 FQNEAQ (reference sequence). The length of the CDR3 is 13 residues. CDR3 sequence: CASSLLQTNEQFF. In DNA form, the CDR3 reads TGTGCCAGCAGCTTACTACAGACCAATGAGCAGTTCTTC.

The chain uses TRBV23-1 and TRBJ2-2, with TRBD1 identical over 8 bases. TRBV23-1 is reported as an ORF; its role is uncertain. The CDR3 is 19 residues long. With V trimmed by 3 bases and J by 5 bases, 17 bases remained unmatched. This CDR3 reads CASSHPGQAPINRTGELFF. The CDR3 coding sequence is TGCGCCAGCAGTCATCCGGGACAGGCTCCTATCAACCGGACCGGGGAGCTGTTTTTT.

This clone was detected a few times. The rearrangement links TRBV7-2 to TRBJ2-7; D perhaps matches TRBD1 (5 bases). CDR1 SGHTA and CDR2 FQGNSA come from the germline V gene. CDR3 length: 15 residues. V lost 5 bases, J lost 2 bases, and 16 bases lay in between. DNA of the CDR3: TGTGCCAGCAGCGTAGGGCCAGGGCACGCCTACGAGCAGTACTTC. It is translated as CASSVGPGHAYEQYF.

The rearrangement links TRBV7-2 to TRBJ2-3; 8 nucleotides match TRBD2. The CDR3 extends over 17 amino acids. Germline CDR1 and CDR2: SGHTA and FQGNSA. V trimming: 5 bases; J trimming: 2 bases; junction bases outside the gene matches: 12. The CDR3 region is CASSPTGGVVNTDTQYF. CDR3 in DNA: TGTGCCAGCAGCCCCACCGGGGGGGTGGTAAACACAGATACGCAGTATTTT.

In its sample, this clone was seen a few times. The CDR3 sequence is CASSLGRTGDETQYF. CDR3 DNA sequence: TGTGCCAGCAGCTTAGGGAGGACAGGGGACGAGACCCAGTACTTC. The rearrangement joins TRBV7-3 to TRBJ2-5; 9 bases are shared with TRBD1. Germline-derived CDR1 and CDR2 are SGHTA and FQGTGA. This CDR3 comprises 15 residues. The J segment lost 5 bases and the V segment lost 2 bases, leaving 6 bases of the junction unmatched.

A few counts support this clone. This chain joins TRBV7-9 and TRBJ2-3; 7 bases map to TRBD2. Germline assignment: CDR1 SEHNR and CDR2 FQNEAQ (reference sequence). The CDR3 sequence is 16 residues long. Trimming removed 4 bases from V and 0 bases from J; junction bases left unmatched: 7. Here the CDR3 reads CASSSPSSGSTDTQYF. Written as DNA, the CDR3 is TGTGCCAGCAGCTCGCCATCTAGCGGAAGCACAGATACGCAGTATTTT.

For the CDR3, the DNA is TGTGCCAGCAGCTTCGGACTAGCGGGTCCAGGTGAGCAGTTCTTC. It is translated as CASSFGLAGPGEQFF. The gene calls are TRBV5-4 and TRBJ2-1, with 11 bases aligning to TRBD2. J lost 9 bases, V lost 2 bases, and 7 bases had no gene match. Germline assignment: CDR1 SGHNT and CDR2 YYREEE (reference sequence). The CDR3 has 15 amino acids.

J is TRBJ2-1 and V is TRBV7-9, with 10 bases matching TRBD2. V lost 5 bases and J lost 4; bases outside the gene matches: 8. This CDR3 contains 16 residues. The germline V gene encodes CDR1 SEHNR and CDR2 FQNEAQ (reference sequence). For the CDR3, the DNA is TGTGCCAGCAGCGGAAAAGCGGGAGGGGAATACAATGAGCAGTTCTTC. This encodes CASSGKAGGEYNEQFF.

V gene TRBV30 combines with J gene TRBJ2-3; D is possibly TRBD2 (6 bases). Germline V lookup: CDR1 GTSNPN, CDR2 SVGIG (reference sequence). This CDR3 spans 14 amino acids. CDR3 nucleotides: TGTGCACGGGCGAGCGGCGCGGGAACAGATACGCAGTATTTT. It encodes CARASGAGTDTQYF.

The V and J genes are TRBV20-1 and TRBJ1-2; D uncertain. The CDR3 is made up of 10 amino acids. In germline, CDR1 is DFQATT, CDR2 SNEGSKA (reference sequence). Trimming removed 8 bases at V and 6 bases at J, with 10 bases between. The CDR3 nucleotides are TGCAGTACATATGCTCATGGCTACACCTTC. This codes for CSTYAHGYTF.

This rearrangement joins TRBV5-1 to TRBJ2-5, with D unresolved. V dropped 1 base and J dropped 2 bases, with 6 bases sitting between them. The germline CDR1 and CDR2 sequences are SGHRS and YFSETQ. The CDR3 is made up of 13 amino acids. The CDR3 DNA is TGCGCCAGCAGCTTGCCCCCTCAAGAGACCCAGTACTTC. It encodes CASSLPPQETQYF.

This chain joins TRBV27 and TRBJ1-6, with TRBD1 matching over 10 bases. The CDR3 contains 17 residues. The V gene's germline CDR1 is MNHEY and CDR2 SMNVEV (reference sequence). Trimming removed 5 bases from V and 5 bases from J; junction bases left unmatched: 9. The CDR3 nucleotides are TGTGCCAGCAGTACTAGTTGGGGACAGGGGAATAATTCACCCCTCCACTTT. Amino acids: CASSTSWGQGNNSPLHF.

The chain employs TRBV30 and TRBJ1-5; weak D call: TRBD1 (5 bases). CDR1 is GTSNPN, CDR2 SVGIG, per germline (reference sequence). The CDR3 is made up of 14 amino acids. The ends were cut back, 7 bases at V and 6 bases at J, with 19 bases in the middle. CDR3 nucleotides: TGTGCCTTTACCAGCGCAGGGCGGACTCAGCCCCAGCATTTT. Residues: CAFTSAGRTQPQHF.

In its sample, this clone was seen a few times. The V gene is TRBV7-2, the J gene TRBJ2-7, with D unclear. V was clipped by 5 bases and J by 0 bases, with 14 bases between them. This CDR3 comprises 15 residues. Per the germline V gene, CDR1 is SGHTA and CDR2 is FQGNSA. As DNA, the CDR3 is TGTGCCAGCAGCCCTCTCCGGACGAGCTCCTACGAGCAGTACTTC. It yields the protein CASSPLRTSSYEQYF.

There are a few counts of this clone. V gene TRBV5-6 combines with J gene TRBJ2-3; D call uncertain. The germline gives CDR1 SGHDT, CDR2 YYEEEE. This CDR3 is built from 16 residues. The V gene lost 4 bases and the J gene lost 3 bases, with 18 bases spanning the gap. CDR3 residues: CASSQAVALITDTQYF. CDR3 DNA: TGTGCCAGCAGCCAAGCAGTGGCCCTGATAACAGATACGCAGTATTTT.

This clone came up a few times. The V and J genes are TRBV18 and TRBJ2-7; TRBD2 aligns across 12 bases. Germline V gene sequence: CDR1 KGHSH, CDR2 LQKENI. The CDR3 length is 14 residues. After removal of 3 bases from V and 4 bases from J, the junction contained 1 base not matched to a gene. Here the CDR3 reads CASSPGLAGYEQYV. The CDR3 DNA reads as TGTGCCAGCTCACCCGGACTAGCGGGATACGAGCAGTACGTC.

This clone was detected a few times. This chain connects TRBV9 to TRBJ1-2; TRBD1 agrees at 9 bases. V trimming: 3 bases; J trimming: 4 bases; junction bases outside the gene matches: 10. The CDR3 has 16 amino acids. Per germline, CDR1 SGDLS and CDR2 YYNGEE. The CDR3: CASSAGWGQGVYGYTF. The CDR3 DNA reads TGTGCCAGCAGCGCCGGTTGGGGACAGGGAGTCTATGGCTACACCTTC.

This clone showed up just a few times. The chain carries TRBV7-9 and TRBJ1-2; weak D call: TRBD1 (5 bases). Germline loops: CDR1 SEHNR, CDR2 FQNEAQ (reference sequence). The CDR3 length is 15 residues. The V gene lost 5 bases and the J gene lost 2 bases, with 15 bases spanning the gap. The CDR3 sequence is CASSQVEGKNYGYTF. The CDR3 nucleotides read TGTGCCAGCAGCCAAGTAGAGGGGAAGAACTATGGCTACACCTTC.

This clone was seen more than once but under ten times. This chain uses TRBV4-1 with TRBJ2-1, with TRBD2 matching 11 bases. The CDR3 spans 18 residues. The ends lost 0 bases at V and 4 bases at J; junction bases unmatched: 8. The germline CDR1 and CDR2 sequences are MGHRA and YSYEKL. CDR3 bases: TGCGCCAGCAGCCAAGATAGGGGGAGACTAGCGGGATACAATGAGCAGTTCTTC. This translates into CASSQDRGRLAGYNEQFF.